This T cell receptor beta chain was sequenced for a study of PD-L1 blockade in urothelial cancer. The wider study: Male patients with bladder-origin urothelial cancer numbered about 85% of the roughly 29. Study outcomes and limitations: At the 3-week point, tumor-associated blood clones expanded more in durable-benefit patients.

Time point reported: pretreatment peripheral blood. Metastatic or locally advanced urothelial carcinoma was present in the patients. To note about this clone: Its matching antigen is unknown.

Trimming removed 6 bases at V and 10 bases at J, with 14 bases between. The CDR3 length is 11 residues. The germline V gene has CDR1 DFQATT and CDR2 SNEGSKA (reference sequence). What went into each PCR as a spike was synthetic TCR analog templates. The protocol was immunoSEQ multiplex PCR, while the TCRdb copy is restricted to in-frame clones and leaves out a portion. Of roughly 20,000 clones listed, about nine tenths were seen once; the top ten hold roughly 13%. The receptor was isolated from a man between 65 and 85 years old with urothelial cancer. The rearrangement joins TRBV20-1 to TRBJ2-3, with D possibly being TRBD2 (5 bases). The sample consisted of PBMCs, taken around atezolizumab (anti-PD-L1) treatment. DNA for the CDR3: TGCAGTGCGGACTTAAGGAGTGCGCAGTATTTT. Amino acids: CSADLRSAQYF.